These 21 T cell receptor beta chains were all obtained from the same sample, sequenced in a study of T cells in Graves' hyperthyroidism and ophthalmopathy. Amplification targeted TCR beta CDR3 regions from RNA transcripts. The HTBI primer set served for first-round RT-PCR of the TCR CDR3. Via MiXCR, TCRdb re-called the multiplex PCR reads, giving one row per CDR3 protein. This table holds about 840,000 distinct CDR3 sequences, 35% to 45% found once. The sequenced sample was blood. The source of these receptors is a man between 18 and 35 years old with Graves' hyperthyroidism.

V gene TRBV28 combines with J gene TRBJ2-7; TRBD1 agrees at 12 bases. The CDR3 covers 14 residues. The germline gives CDR1 MDHEN, CDR2 SYDVKM. The J segment lost 6 bases and the V segment lost 5 bases, leaving 5 bases of the junction unmatched. CDR3 region: CASSAGTGGPEQYF. CDR3 in DNA: TGTGCCAGCAGTGCTGGGACAGGGGGCCCCGAGCAGTACTTC. The full variable domain, in which reference TRBV28 and TRBJ2-7 provide the parts outside the CDR3, is DVKVTQSSRYLVKRTGEKVFLECVQDMDHENMFWYRQDPGLGLRLIYFSYDVKMKEKGDIPEGYSVSREKKERFSLILESASTNQTSMYLCASSAGTGGPEQYFGPGTRLTVT.

The gene calls are TRBV7-9 and TRBJ2-5, with D perhaps assigned TRBD1 or TRBD2 (6 bases each). Per germline, CDR1 SEHNR and CDR2 FQNEAQ (reference sequence). Trimming left V 5 bases short and J 2 bases short, with 15 bases between. The length of the CDR3 is 15 residues. The CDR3 is CASSPPTGAQETQYF. CDR3 nucleotide sequence: TGTGCCAGCAGCCCCCCAACGGGGGCGCAAGAGACCCAGTACTTC.

V usage is TRBV7-9 and J usage is TRBJ2-7; D uncertain. Looked up from germline, CDR1 is SEHNR and CDR2 is FQNEAQ (reference sequence). This CDR3 is built from 12 residues. Trimming removed 5 bases from V and 3 bases from J, with 8 bases in between. For the CDR3, the DNA is TGTGCCAGCAGCGGCACCTTCTACGAGCAGTACTTC. This gives the protein CASSGTFYEQYF.

CDR3 DNA: TGCGCCAGCAGCCAAACCTCCGGGACAGGAGCAGAGACCCAGTACTTC. Its protein product is CASSQTSGTGAETQYF. The chain carries TRBV4-1 and TRBJ2-5, with 8 bases lining up with TRBD1. This CDR3 is 16 amino acids long. From germline, CDR1 is MGHRA and CDR2 YSYEKL. The junction had 9 bases not matched to a gene; V was cut back by 2 bases and J by 4 bases.

In this sample, this clonotype turned up a few times. One end of the junction varies from germline; a read error may be responsible. The chain recombines TRBV7-9 with TRBJ2-5, with D unclear. The CDR3 has 8 amino acids. The V gene's germline CDR1 is SEHNR and CDR2 FQNEAQ (reference sequence). The CDR3 region is CASSLENF. The CDR3 DNA reads TGTGCCAGCAGCTTAGAGAACTTC.

This clonotype was detected only a few times. The rearrangement links TRBV7-8 to TRBJ1-2; D unresolved. V was trimmed by 8 bases and J by 6 bases, leaving 16 bases between them. The CDR3 is 13 residues long. CDR1 is SGHVS, CDR2 FQNEAQ, per germline. The CDR3 nucleotides are TGTGCCAGCCGCTCTGGGGTAGCGGATGGCTACACCTTC. Its translation is CASRSGVADGYTF.

The chain recombines TRBV20-1 with TRBJ2-7, with D tentatively TRBD1 or TRBD2 (5 bases each). CDR1 is DFQATT and CDR2 is SNEGSKA in the germline V gene (reference sequence). Trimming took 2 bases from V and 2 from J, leaving 25 bases between them. The CDR3 contains 18 residues. CDR3 amino acids: CSARSRVRSIEGTYEQYF. The CDR3 DNA sequence: TGCAGTGCTAGATCCCGCGTAAGATCGATAGAGGGGACCTACGAGCAGTACTTC.

This chain connects TRBV10-3 to TRBJ1-5; TRBD1 might be the D (6 bases). Looked up from germline, CDR1 is ENHRY and CDR2 is SYGVKD. Trimming cost V 0 bases and J 2 bases, with 17 bases left between them. This CDR3 is 18 amino acids long. The CDR3 bases are TGTGCCATCAGTGAGTCGAATTCGGACAGCGTCCGCAATCAGCCCCAGCATTTT. Encoded protein: CAISESNSDSVRNQPQHF.

This clonotype was seen repeatedly, ten times or more. The chain carries TRBV12-3 or TRBV12-4 and TRBJ1-6; no definite D call. The CDR3 is made up of 12 amino acids. V shed 3 bases and J shed 10 bases, with 7 bases lying between them. The CDR3 is CASSFSRSPLHF. Written as DNA, the CDR3 is TGTGCCAGCAGTTTCTCCCGGTCACCCCTCCACTTT.

This clonotype occurred many times. This rearrangement joins TRBV2 to TRBJ1-1, with D possibly being TRBD1 (5 bases). Deletions cut 8 bases from V and 5 bases from J, with 15 bases between. The CDR3 is 13 amino acids. Germline values: CDR1 SNHLY, CDR2 FYNNEI. Here the CDR3 DNA reads TGTGCCAGCTATCGGGGAGAGGGGACTGAAGCTTTCTTT. Translated: CASYRGEGTEAFF.

This clonotype was counted many times. This chain connects TRBV7-9 to TRBJ1-4, with D maybe TRBD1 (5 bases). Trimming removed 6 bases from V and 5 bases from J, with 16 bases in between. Germline CDR1 reads SEHNR; CDR2 reads FQNEAQ (reference sequence). This CDR3 contains 15 residues. The CDR3 sequence: CASRQDRDGNEKLFF. CDR3 nucleotide sequence: TGTGCCAGCAGACAAGACCGGGACGGGAATGAAAAACTGTTTTTT.

Points on this clonotype: A read error may account for a junction end that differs from germline. The CDR3 DNA reads as TGTGCCTGCAGCCAACCGGTCCCGGGGGCAAGCACTGAAGCTTCCTTT. Protein sequence: CACSQPVPGASTEASF. This sequence joins TRBV7-9 and TRBJ1-1; perhaps TRBD1 as D (6 bases). Looked up from germline, CDR1 is SEHNR and CDR2 is FQNEAQ (reference sequence). This CDR3 is 16 amino acids long.

The J gene is TRBJ1-1, the V gene TRBV10-3; possibly TRBD1 for D (5 bases). This CDR3 has 14 amino acids. Germline V gives CDR1 ENHRY, CDR2 SYGVKD. Trimming removed 9 bases from V and 2 bases from J, with 16 bases in between. CDR3 nucleotide sequence: TGTGCCATGAGTCCAGGGAGAGGAAACACTGAAGCTTTCTTT. Amino acid sequence: CAMSPGRGNTEAFF.

The chain combines TRBV20-1 with TRBJ2-7; TRBD1 aligns across 8 bases. Looked up from germline, CDR1 is DFQATT and CDR2 is SNEGSKA (reference sequence). V shed 6 bases and J 0 bases; nucleotides not matched to a gene: 19. CDR3 size: 18 residues. CDR3 sequence reads: CSAEQRGTGGVNSYEQYF. CDR3 in DNA: TGCAGTGCAGAGCAACGTGGTACAGGGGGAGTTAACTCCTACGAGCAGTACTTC.

The chain recombines TRBV7-8 with TRBJ2-7, with 8 bases identical to TRBD2. The V gene's germline CDR1 is SGHVS and CDR2 FQNEAQ. This CDR3 contains 14 residues. Trimming took 5 bases from V and 6 from J; bases not matched to a gene: 9. CDR3 loop: CASSRSGTPGEQYF. The CDR3 nucleotides read TGTGCCAGCAGCCGTAGCGGGACGCCGGGCGAGCAGTACTTC.

This clonotype was counted only a few times. V is TRBV28 and J is TRBJ1-5; D is undetermined. Trimming removed 7 bases at V and 4 bases at J, with 8 bases between. There are 12 residues in the CDR3. Germline CDR1 reads MDHEN; CDR2 reads SYDVKM. The CDR3 nucleotides read TGTGCCAGCAAAGTAAGGAATCAGCCCCAGCATTTT. Translated: CASKVRNQPQHF.

This clonotype was counted a single time. V usage is TRBV7-9 and J usage is TRBJ2-5; perhaps D is TRBD1 or TRBD2 (6 bases each). The end of the DNA is better explained by TRBJ2-1, so the J call may be wrong. There are 15 residues in the CDR3. Per germline, CDR1 SEHNR and CDR2 FQNEAQ (reference sequence). CDR3 DNA sequence: TGTGCCAGCAGCTACCTCGAAGGGGGGTTGTCTGAGCAGTTCTTC. Protein product: CASSYLEGGLSEQFF.

This clonotype has more than one count but fewer than ten. This chain connects TRBV20-1 to TRBJ1-3; no clear D gene. With 0 bases removed from V and 4 bases from J, the gap between germline ends came to 10 bases. In germline, CDR1 is DFQATT, CDR2 SNEGSKA (reference sequence). The CDR3 covers 14 residues. The CDR3 nucleotides are TGCAGTGCTAGAGATCGGGGTATGGGAAACACCATATATTTT. Residues: CSARDRGMGNTIYF.

This clonotype was found a few times. J is TRBJ1-1 and V is TRBV7-2; D is perhaps TRBD1 (5 bases). The germline V gene encodes CDR1 SGHTA and CDR2 FQGNSA. The CDR3 is 12 residues long. The V end lost 3 bases, the J end lost 11 bases, and 13 bases lay between the germline ends. The CDR3 is CASSFGASTAFF. CDR3 sequence (DNA): TGTGCCAGCAGCTTCGGGGCCTCTACGGCTTTCTTT.

Worth noting for this clonotype: Compared with germline, one end of the junction differs, possibly owing to a read error. The chain carries TRBV5-1 and TRBJ1-1, with TRBD1 matching over 7 bases. Germline CDR1 and CDR2: SGHRS and YFSETQ. CDR3 size: 16 residues. This CDR3 is CASSVGTALGDTEALF. The DNA of the CDR3 is TGCGCCAGCAGCGTTGGGACAGCTTTAGGAGACACTGAAGCTCTCTTT.

The chain employs TRBV7-9 and TRBJ1-2; 7 bases align to TRBD1. Germline V CDR1 and CDR2: SEHNR, FQNEAQ (reference sequence). There are 15 residues in the CDR3. After removal of 5 bases from V and 4 bases from J, the junction contained 10 bases not matched to a gene. The CDR3 DNA follows: TGTGCCAGCAGCGCCGACAGGGAACGGCTCTATGGCTACACCTTC. It encodes CASSADRERLYGYTF.